This record looks at one TCR beta chain sequence and its context. Methods used by the authors: Amplifying reference gene primers gave estimates of nucleated cell counts. Clones were sequenced by immunoSEQ multiplex PCR, and TCRdb holds only the in-frame ones, with some missing. The DNA gave D and trimming, while V, J and clone size come from that table. The sample has more than 95,000 clones; around 83% are singletons. The data derive from a study of blood T cell repertoires in COVID-19. Study-level background: Researchers got acute and convalescent COVID-19 samples from the United States, Italy and Spain. The cDNA or gDNA used as material had been derived from T cells, B-cell-depleted T cells, or PBMCs.

The CDR3 is made up of 15 amino acids. The V gene lost 4 bases and the J gene lost 0 bases, with 10 bases spanning the gap. In germline, CDR1 is MGHRA, CDR2 YSYEKL. Sequencing was done on a sample of peripheral blood. This clonotype was sampled from a woman older than 75 with active or convalescent COVID-19. The chain combines TRBV4-1 with TRBJ1-5; D not resolved. CDR3 coding DNA: TGCGCCAGCAGCCTGCAACAAAATAGCAATCAGCCCCAGCATTTT. Its protein is CASSLQQNSNQPQHF.